The 10 T cell receptor beta chains presented below share a single source sample, sequenced in a study of cytomegalovirus exposure and HLA in healthy donors. Clones were sequenced by immunoSEQ multiplex PCR, and TCRdb holds only the in-frame ones, with some missing. This sample has roughly 150,000 clones; 85% to 90% occur once, and the top ten carry approximately 8.7%. The sample consisted of PBMCs. The source of these receptors is a man aged 18 to 29 in good health and CMV-seropositive.

The V and J genes are TRBV9 and TRBJ1-1, with D possibly being TRBD1 (6 bases). Deletions cut 4 bases from V and 1 base from J, with 11 bases between. The CDR3 is 14 amino acids. Germline CDR1 SGDLS, CDR2 YYNGEE. The CDR3 loop is CASSSSGQNTEAFF. The CDR3 nucleotides are TGTGCCAGCAGCTCCTCGGGACAGAACACTGAAGCTTTCTTT.

The chain uses TRBV5-8 and TRBJ2-7, with D hard to call. The V gene's germline CDR1 is SGHTS and CDR2 YDEGEE. The CDR3 length is 14 residues. Deletions cut 0 bases from V and 4 bases from J, with 11 bases between. CDR3 region: CASSLVAVIYEQYF. In nucleotides, the CDR3 is TGTGCCAGCAGCTTGGTGGCGGTGATATACGAGCAGTACTTC.

This chain connects TRBV11-2 to TRBJ1-2, with 10 bases identical to TRBD1. Germline loops: CDR1 SGHAT, CDR2 FQNNGV. CDR3 size: 13 residues. With 1 base clipped from V and 13 bases from J, the junction kept 6 bases outside the gene matches. This CDR3 is CASSLGRQGASTF. The CDR3 DNA is TGTGCCAGCAGCTTAGGAAGACAGGGGGCCTCCACCTTC.

The J gene is TRBJ1-2, the V gene TRBV19; D is ambiguous. V dropped 6 bases and J dropped 10 bases, with 15 bases sitting between them. CDR3 length: 12 residues. Germline CDR1 and CDR2: LNHDA and SQIVND (reference sequence). CDR3: CASRFSEESYTF. The CDR3 DNA is TGTGCCAGTAGGTTCTCGGAGGAATCCTACACCTTC.

The chain combines TRBV9 with TRBJ2-2, with D unresolved. The CDR3 totals 15 residues. Germline V lookup: CDR1 SGDLS, CDR2 YYNGEE. The ends were cut back, 6 bases at V and 0 bases at J, with 12 bases in the middle. CDR3 bases: TGTGCCAGCACCCCGGGTCGCACGAACACCGGGGAGCTGTTTTTT. It specifies CASTPGRTNTGELFF.

The genes are TRBV4-1 and TRBJ2-3; TRBD2 matches at 8 bases. The V gene end was trimmed by 0 bases and the J gene end by 4 bases; junction bases not matched to a gene: 9. The CDR3 runs 17 residues. The germline CDR1 and CDR2 sequences are MGHRA and YSYEKL. CDR3 in DNA: TGCGCCAGCAGCCAAGACACCGGGACTAGTGCCCCAGATACGCAGTATTTT. Amino acid sequence: CASSQDTGTSAPDTQYF.

This chain connects TRBV5-6 to TRBJ2-4; a weak D match, TRBD1 (6 bases). V was pared by 1 base and J by 3 bases, with 11 bases between. In germline, CDR1 is SGHDT, CDR2 YYEEEE. The CDR3 totals 15 residues. The CDR3 here is CASSLRGIIKNIQYF. CDR3 DNA sequence: TGTGCCAGCAGCTTGAGGGGGATTATCAAAAACATTCAGTACTTC.

The genes are TRBV5-1 and TRBJ2-5; D may be TRBD1 (6 bases). The V gene's germline CDR1 is SGHRS and CDR2 YFSETQ. V lost 4 bases and J lost 5, with 15 bases in between. This CDR3 contains 14 residues. CDR3 amino acids: CASSTGTLMETQYF. CDR3 coding DNA: TGCGCCAGCAGCACCGGGACACTCATGGAGACCCAGTACTTC.

The chain links TRBV5-1 to TRBJ2-3, with a possible D match to TRBD2 (5 bases). CDR1 is SGHRS, CDR2 YFSETQ, per germline. The CDR3 spans 12 residues. Trimming pared 4 bases from V and 11 bases from J, leaving 14 bases between. CDR3 region: CASSHDEGGQYF. The CDR3 DNA follows: TGCGCCAGCAGCCATGACGAGGGCGGGCAGTATTTT.

The chain has TRBV27 and TRBJ2-1, with D maybe TRBD2 (6 bases). With 5 bases removed from V and 4 bases from J, the gap between germline ends came to 15 bases. The CDR3 loop spans 15 amino acids. Germline V gene sequence: CDR1 MNHEY, CDR2 SMNVEV (reference sequence). Written as DNA, the CDR3 is TGTGCCAGCAGTAACCGGGACTCGGCTTACAATGAGCAGTTCTTC. Protein sequence: CASSNRDSAYNEQFF.